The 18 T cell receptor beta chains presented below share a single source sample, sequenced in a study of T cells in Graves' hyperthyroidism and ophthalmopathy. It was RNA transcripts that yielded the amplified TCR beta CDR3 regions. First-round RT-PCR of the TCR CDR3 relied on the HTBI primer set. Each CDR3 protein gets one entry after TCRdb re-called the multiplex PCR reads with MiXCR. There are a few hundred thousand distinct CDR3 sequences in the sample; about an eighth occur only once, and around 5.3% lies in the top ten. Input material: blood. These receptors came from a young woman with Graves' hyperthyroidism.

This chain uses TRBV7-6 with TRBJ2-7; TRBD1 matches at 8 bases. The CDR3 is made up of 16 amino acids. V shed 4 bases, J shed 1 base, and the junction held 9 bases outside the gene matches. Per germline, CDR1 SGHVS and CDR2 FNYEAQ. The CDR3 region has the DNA TGTGCCAGCAGCTCCCTTGGACAGGGTAGTTCCTACGAGCAGTACTTC. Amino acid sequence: CASSSLGQGSSYEQYF.

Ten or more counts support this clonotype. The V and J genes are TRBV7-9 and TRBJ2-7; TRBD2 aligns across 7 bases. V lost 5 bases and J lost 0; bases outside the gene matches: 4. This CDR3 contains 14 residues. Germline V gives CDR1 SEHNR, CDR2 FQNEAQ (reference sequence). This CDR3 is CASSATSNSYEQYF. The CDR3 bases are TGTGCCAGCAGCGCGACTAGCAACTCCTACGAGCAGTACTTC.

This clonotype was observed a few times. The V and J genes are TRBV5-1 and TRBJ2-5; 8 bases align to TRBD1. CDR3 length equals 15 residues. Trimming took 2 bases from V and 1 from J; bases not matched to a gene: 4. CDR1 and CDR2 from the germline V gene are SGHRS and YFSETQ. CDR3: CASSFSGGSQETQYF. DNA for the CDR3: TGCGCCAGCAGCTTCTCAGGGGGCTCCCAAGAGACCCAGTACTTC.

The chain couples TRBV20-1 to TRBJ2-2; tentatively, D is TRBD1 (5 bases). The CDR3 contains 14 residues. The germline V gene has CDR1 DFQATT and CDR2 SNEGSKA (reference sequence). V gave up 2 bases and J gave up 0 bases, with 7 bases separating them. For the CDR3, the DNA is TGCAGTGCTAGACAGGGTGCGAACACCGGGGAGCTGTTTTTT. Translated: CSARQGANTGELFF.

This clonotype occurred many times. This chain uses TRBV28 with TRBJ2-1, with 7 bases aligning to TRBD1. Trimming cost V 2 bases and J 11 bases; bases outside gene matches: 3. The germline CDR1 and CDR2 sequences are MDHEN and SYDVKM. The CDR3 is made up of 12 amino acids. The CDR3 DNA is TGTGCCAGCAGTTTAGGGGACAGCAAGCAGTTCTTC. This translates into CASSLGDSKQFF.

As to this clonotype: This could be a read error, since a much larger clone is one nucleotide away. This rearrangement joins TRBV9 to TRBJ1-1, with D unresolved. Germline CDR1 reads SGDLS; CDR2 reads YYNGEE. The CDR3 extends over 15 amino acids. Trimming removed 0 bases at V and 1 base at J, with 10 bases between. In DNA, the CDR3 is TGTGCCAGCAGCGTAGGGCACGGCCCGAACACTGAAGCTTTCTTT. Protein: CASSVGHGPNTEAFF.

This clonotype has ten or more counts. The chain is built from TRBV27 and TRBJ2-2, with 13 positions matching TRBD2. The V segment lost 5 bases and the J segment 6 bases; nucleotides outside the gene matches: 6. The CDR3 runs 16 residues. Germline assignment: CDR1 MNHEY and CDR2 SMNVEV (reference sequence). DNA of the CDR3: TGTGCCAGCAGTGCGACTAGCGGGAGGTTTTCCGGGGAGCTGTTTTTT. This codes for CASSATSGRFSGELFF.

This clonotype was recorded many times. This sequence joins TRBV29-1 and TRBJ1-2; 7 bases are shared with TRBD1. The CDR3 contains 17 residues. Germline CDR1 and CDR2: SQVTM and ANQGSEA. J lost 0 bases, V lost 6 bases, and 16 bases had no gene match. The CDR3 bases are TGCAGCGTCCGACTCGGTGGAGGGGGCGCTTCTAACTATGGCTACACCTTC. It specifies CSVRLGGGGASNYGYTF.

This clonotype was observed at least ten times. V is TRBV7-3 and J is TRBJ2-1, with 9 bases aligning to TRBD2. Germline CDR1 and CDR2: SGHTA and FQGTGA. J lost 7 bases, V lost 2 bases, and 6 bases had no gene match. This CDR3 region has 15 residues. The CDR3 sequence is CASSLGLAGLNEQFF. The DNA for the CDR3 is TGTGCCAGCAGCTTAGGGCTAGCGGGACTGAATGAGCAGTTCTTC.

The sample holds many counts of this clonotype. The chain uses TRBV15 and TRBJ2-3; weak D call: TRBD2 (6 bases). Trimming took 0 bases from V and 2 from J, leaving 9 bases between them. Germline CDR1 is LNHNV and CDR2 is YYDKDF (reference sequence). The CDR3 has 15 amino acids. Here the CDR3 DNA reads TGTGCCACCAGCAGAGAATTAGCGGACACAGATACGCAGTATTTT. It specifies CATSRELADTDTQYF. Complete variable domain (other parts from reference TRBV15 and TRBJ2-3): DAMVIQNPRYQVTQFGKPVTLSCSQTLNHNVMYWYQQKSSQAPKLLFHYYDKDFNNEADTPDNFQSRRPNTSFCFLDIRSPGLGDTAMYLCATSRELADTDTQYFGPGTRLTVL.

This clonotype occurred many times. CDR3 sequence: CASSEPSGPYNEQFF. The CDR3 DNA reads as TGTGCCAGCAGTGAGCCTAGCGGGCCGTACAATGAGCAGTTCTTC. The rearrangement links TRBV27 to TRBJ2-1, with 8 bases that match TRBD2. V was clipped by 5 bases and J by 4 bases; unmatched bases: 7. Germline CDR1 MNHEY, CDR2 SMNVEV (reference sequence). The CDR3 sequence is 15 residues long.

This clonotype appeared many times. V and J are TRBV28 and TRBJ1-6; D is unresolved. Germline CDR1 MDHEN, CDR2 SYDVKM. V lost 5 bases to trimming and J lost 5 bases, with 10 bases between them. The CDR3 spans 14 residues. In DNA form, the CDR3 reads TGTGCCAGCAGTCTCACGGTCAATAATTCACCCCTCCACTTT. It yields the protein CASSLTVNNSPLHF.

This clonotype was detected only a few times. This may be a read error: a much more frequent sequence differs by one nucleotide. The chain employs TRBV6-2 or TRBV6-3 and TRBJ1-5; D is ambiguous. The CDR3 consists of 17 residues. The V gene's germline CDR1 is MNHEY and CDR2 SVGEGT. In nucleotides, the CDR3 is TGTGCCAGCAATTACTCGCGACCGGCCTATAGCAATCAGCCCCAGCATTTT. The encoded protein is CASNYSRPAYSNQPQHF.

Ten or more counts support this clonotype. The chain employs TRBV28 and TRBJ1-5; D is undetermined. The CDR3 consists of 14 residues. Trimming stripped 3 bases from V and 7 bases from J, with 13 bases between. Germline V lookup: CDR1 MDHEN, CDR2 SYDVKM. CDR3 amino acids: CASSLVQYDQPQHF. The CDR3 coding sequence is TGTGCCAGCAGTTTGGTACAATACGACCAGCCCCAGCATTTT.

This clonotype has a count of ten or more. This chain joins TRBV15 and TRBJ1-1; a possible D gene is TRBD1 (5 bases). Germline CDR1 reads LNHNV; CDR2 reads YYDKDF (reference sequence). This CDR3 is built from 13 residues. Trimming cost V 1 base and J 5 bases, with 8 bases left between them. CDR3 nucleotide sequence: TGTGCCACCAGCAGAGGGGGCGCAACTGAAGCTTTCTTT. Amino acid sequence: CATSRGGATEAFF.

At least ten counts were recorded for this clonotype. CDR3 nucleotide sequence: TGCAGCGTTGAGGGGGACAACACTGAAGCTTTCTTT. It translates to CSVEGDNTEAFF. The chain recombines TRBV29-1 with TRBJ1-1; D is possibly TRBD1 (5 bases). Germline V CDR1 and CDR2: SQVTM, ANQGSEA. This CDR3 region has 12 residues. Between the trimmed V and J ends, which lost 3 bases and 2 bases, there was a span of 7 bases.

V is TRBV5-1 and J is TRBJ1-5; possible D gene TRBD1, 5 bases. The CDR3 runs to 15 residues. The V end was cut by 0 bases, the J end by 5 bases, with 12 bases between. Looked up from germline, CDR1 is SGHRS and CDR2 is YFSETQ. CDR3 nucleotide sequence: TGCGCCAGCAGCTTGGATGGGGCCCCTCATCAGCCCCAGCATTTT. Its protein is CASSLDGAPHQPQHF.

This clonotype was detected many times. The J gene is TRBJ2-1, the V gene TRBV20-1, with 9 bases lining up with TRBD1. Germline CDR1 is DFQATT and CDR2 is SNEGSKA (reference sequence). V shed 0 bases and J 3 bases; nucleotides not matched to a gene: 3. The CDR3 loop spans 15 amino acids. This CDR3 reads CSARDRDRDYNEQFF. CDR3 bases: TGCAGTGCTAGAGATCGGGACAGGGACTACAATGAGCAGTTCTTC.